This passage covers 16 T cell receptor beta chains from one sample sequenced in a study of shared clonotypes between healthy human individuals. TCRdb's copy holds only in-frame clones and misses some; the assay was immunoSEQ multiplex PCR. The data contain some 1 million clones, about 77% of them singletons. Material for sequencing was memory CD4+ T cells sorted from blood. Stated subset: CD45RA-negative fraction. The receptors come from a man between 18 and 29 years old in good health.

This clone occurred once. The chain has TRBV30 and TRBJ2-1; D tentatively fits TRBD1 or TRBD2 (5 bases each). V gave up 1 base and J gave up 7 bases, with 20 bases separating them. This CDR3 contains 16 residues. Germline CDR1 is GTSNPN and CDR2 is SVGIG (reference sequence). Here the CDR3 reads CAWSEIGGLGTNEQFF. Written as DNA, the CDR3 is TGTGCCTGGAGTGAGATAGGTGGGTTAGGGACGAATGAGCAGTTCTTC.

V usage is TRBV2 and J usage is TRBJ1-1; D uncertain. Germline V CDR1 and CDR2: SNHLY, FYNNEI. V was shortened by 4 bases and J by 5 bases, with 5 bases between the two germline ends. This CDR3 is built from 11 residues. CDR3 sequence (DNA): TGTGCCAGCAGTGGTTTGACTGAAGCTTTCTTT. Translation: CASSGLTEAFF.

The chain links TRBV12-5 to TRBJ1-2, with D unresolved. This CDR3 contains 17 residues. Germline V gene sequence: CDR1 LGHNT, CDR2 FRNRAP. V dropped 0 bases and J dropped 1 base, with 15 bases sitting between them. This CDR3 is CASGLVLPARLNYGYTF. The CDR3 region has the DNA TGTGCTAGTGGTTTGGTACTCCCGGCCAGGCTTAACTATGGCTACACCTTC.

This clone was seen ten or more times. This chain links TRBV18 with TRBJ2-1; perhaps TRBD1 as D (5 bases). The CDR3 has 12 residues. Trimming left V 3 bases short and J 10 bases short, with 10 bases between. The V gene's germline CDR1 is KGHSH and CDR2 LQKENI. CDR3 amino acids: CASSPQTDEQFF. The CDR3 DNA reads TGTGCCAGCTCACCCCAGACAGACGAGCAGTTCTTC. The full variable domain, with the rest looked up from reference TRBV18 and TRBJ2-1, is NAGVMQNPRHLVRRRGQEARLRCSPMKGHSHVYWYRQLPEEGLKFMVYLQKENIIDESGMPKERFSAEFPKEGPSILRIQQVVRGDSAAYFCASSPQTDEQFFGPGTRLTVL.

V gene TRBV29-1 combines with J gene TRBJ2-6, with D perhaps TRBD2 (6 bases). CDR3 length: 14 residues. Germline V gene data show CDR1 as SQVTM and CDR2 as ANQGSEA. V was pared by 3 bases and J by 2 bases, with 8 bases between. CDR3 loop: CSVEPGAGANVLTF. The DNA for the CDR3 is TGCAGCGTTGAGCCGGGGGCTGGGGCCAACGTCCTGACTTTC.

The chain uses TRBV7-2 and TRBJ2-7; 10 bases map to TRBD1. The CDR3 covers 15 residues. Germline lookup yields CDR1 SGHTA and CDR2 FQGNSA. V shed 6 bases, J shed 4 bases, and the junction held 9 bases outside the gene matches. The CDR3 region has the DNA TGTGCCAGCAGTGACCGGGACAGGGGATCATACGAGCAGTACTTC. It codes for CASSDRDRGSYEQYF.

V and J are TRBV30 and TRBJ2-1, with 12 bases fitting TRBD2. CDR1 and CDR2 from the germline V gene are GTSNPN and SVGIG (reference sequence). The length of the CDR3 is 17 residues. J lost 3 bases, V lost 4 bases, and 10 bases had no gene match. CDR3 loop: CAWIRASGRAVYNEQFF. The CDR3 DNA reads TGTGCCTGGATAAGGGCTAGCGGGAGGGCCGTCTACAATGAGCAGTTCTTC.

The CDR3: CASSGEQGGRELFF. The CDR3 DNA reads as TGCGCCAGCAGTGGGGAACAGGGCGGCCGGGAGCTGTTTTTT. The V call is TRBV10-1, the J call TRBJ2-2; TRBD1 might be the D (6 bases). This CDR3 is built from 14 residues. Germline CDR1 is WNHNN and CDR2 is SYGVQD (reference sequence). V was cut by 4 bases and J by 9 bases, with 15 bases left in between.

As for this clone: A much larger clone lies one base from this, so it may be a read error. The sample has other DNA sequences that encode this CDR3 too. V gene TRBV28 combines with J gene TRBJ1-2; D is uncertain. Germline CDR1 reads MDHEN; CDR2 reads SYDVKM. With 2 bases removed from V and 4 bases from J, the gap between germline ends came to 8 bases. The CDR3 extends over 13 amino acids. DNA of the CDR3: TGTGCCAGCAGTTTAAGGGCAGCCTATGGCTACACCTTC. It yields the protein CASSLRAAYGYTF.

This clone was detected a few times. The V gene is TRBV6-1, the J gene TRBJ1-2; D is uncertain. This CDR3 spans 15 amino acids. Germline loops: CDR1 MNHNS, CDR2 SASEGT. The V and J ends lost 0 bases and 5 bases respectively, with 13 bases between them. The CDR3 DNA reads TGTGCCAGCAGTGAAGCGGGAGGGTCGAGATATGGCTACACCTTC. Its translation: CASSEAGGSRYGYTF.

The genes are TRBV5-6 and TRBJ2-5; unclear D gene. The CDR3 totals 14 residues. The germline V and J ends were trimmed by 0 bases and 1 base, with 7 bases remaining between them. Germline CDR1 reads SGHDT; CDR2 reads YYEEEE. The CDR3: CASSLAVVQETQYF. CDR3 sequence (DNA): TGTGCCAGCAGCTTGGCCGTGGTCCAAGAGACCCAGTACTTC.

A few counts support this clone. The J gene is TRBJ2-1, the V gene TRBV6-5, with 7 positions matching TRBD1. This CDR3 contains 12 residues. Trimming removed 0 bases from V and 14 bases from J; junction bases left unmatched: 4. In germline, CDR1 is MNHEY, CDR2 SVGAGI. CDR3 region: CASSYSGQGEFF. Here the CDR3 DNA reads TGTGCCAGCAGTTACTCGGGTCAGGGGGAGTTCTTC.

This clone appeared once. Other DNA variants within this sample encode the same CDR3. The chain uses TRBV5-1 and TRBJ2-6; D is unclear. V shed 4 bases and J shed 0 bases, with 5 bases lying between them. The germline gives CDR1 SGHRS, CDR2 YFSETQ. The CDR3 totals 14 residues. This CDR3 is CASSLGSGANVLTF. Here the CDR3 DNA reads TGCGCCAGCAGCCTTGGCTCTGGGGCCAACGTCCTGACTTTC.

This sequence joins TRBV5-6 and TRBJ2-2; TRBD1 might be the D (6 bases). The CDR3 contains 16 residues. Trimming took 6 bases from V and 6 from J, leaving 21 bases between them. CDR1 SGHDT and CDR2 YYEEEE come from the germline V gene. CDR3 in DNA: TGTGCCAGCACCCTGCAGGGGCCCATTGTTCCCGGGGAGCTGTTTTTT. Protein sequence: CASTLQGPIVPGELFF.

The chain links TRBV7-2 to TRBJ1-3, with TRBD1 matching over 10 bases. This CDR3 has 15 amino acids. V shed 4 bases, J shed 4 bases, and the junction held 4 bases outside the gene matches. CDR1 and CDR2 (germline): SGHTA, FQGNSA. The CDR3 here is CASSSGTGVGNTIYF. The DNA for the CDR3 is TGTGCCAGCAGCTCCGGGACAGGGGTGGGAAACACCATATATTTT.

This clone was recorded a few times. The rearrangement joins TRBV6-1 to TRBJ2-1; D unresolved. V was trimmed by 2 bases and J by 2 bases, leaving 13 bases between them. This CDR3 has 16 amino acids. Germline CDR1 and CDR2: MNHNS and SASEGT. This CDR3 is CASSEIGGAPYNEQFF. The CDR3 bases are TGTGCCAGCAGTGAAATCGGCGGCGCCCCCTACAATGAGCAGTTCTTC.